Following are 19 T cell receptor beta chains from one sample sequenced in a study of shared clonotypes between healthy human individuals. Repertoires were generated with immunoSEQ multiplex PCR, while TCRdb's copy carries only in-frame clones and drops some. The sample includes hundreds of thousands of clones, approximately 74% of them seen just once. Sample: memory CD4+ T cells sorted from blood. The sample's subset: CD45RA-negative fraction. The receptors originated from a man aged 25 to 40 in good health.

The chain joins TRBV6-5 to TRBJ1-2, with 8 positions matching TRBD1. This CDR3 is built from 15 residues. J gave up 8 bases and V 2 bases, and 10 bases lay outside the gene matches. Germline CDR1 MNHEY, CDR2 SVGAGI. CDR3 region: CASSYMIQGVEGYTF. The CDR3 region has the DNA TGTGCCAGCAGTTACATGATACAGGGGGTGGAGGGCTACACCTTC.

The chain employs TRBV18 and TRBJ1-2, with a possible D match to TRBD1 (6 bases). The CDR3 runs to 14 residues. Germline CDR1 reads KGHSH; CDR2 reads LQKENI. The V end was cut by 2 bases, the J end by 4 bases, with 11 bases between. The CDR3 DNA reads as TGTGCCAGCTCACCAGGGGGCCTAAGCTATGGCTACACCTTC. Translated: CASSPGGLSYGYTF. The full variable domain, in which reference TRBV18 and TRBJ1-2 provide the parts outside the CDR3, is NAGVMQNPRHLVRRRGQEARLRCSPMKGHSHVYWYRQLPEEGLKFMVYLQKENIIDESGMPKERFSAEFPKEGPSILRIQQVVRGDSAAYFCASSPGGLSYGYTFGSGTRLTVV.

The chain links TRBV2 to TRBJ2-7; no clear D gene. CDR1 and CDR2 from the germline V gene are SNHLY and FYNNEI. The CDR3 is made up of 14 amino acids. Trimming pared 6 bases from V and 4 bases from J, leaving 16 bases between. The chain's CDR3 is CASSLLLTEYEQYF. CDR3 DNA: TGTGCCAGCAGCCTCCTCCTCACAGAGTACGAGCAGTACTTC.

V usage is TRBV5-5 and J usage is TRBJ1-2; perhaps TRBD1 as D (6 bases). Deletions cut 4 bases from V and 5 bases from J, with 21 bases between. CDR1 SGHKS and CDR2 YYEKEE come from the germline V gene (reference sequence). This CDR3 has 16 amino acids. The CDR3 reads CASSQTPQTGTYGYTF. Here the CDR3 DNA reads TGTGCCAGCAGCCAAACACCCCAAACAGGGACGTATGGCTACACCTTC. The entire variable domain, with the rest obtained from reference TRBV5-5 and TRBJ1-2, is as follows: DAGVTQSPTHLIKTRGQQVTLRCSPISGHKSVSWYQQVLGQGPQFIFQYYEKEERGRGNFPDRFSARQFPNYSSELNVNALLLGDSALYLCASSQTPQTGTYGYTFGSGTRLTVV.

This clone has just a few counts. The chain has TRBV10-3 and TRBJ2-7; D is unresolved. CDR3 length: 12 amino acids. Germline V CDR1 and CDR2: ENHRY, SYGVKD. V lost 2 bases and J 6 bases, leaving 8 bases between the germline ends. The CDR3 reads CAISENFLEQYF. As DNA, the CDR3 is TGTGCCATCAGTGAGAATTTTCTCGAGCAGTACTTC.

The chain uses TRBV7-9 and TRBJ2-2; the match to TRBD2 covers 10 bases. The CDR3 sequence is 14 residues long. Germline CDR1 reads SEHNR; CDR2 reads FQNEAQ (reference sequence). Trimming cost V 7 bases and J 6 bases; bases outside gene matches: 5. CDR3 amino acids: CASTASGSAGELFF. In DNA, the CDR3 is TGTGCCAGCACCGCTAGCGGGAGTGCCGGGGAGCTGTTTTTT.

The DNA of the CDR3 is TGTGCCAGCAGCTCCGGGACAGGGACCTACGAGCAGTACTTC. As protein: CASSSGTGTYEQYF. The rearrangement links TRBV5-4 to TRBJ2-7, with 9 bases aligning to TRBD1. The CDR3 spans 14 residues. The germline V gene has CDR1 SGHNT and CDR2 YYREEE (reference sequence). V trimming: 3 bases; J trimming: 2 bases; junction bases outside the gene matches: 3. Based on the CDR3 plus reference TRBV5-4 and TRBJ2-7, the full variable domain is ETGVTQSPTHLIKTRGQQVTLRCSSQSGHNTVSWYQQALGQGPQFIFQYYREEENGRGNFPPRFSGLQFPNYSSELNVNALELDDSALYLCASSSGTGTYEQYFGPGTRLTVT.

This clone occurred a few times. The CDR3 nucleotides read TGTGCCAGCAGCTACTATTTCGGACAGGGTGGAGGCTACACCTTC. This codes for CASSYYFGQGGGYTF. The rearrangement joins TRBV9 to TRBJ1-2; 8 bases fit TRBD1. Trimming removed 4 bases from V and 8 bases from J; junction bases left unmatched: 13. The length of the CDR3 is 15 residues. Germline loops: CDR1 SGDLS, CDR2 YYNGEE.

The chain has TRBV11-2 and TRBJ2-7; either TRBD1 or TRBD2 may fit D (5 bases each). The germline gives CDR1 SGHAT, CDR2 FQNNGV. The CDR3 runs to 16 residues. The V end lost 5 bases, the J end lost 6 bases, and 23 bases lay between the germline ends. CDR3 loop: CASSLGTMTVGAEQYF. CDR3 DNA sequence: TGTGCCAGCAGCCTCGGGACGATGACCGTTGGGGCCGAGCAGTACTTC.

The CDR3 loop is CASSYSSGSNTEAFF. In DNA, the CDR3 is TGTGCCAGCAGTTACTCGTCGGGCTCCAACACTGAAGCTTTCTTT. The chain has TRBV6-5 and TRBJ1-1; D gene ambiguous. The V gene's germline CDR1 is MNHEY and CDR2 SVGAGI. The CDR3 runs to 15 residues. V lost 0 bases and J lost 2, with 10 bases in between.

The chain links TRBV19 to TRBJ2-1; D tentatively fits TRBD1 or TRBD2 (5 bases each). Per germline, CDR1 LNHDA and CDR2 SQIVND (reference sequence). The CDR3 length is 11 residues. V shed 4 bases and J shed 9 bases, with 7 bases lying between them. The CDR3 nucleotides read TGTGCCAGTAGTAGGGGGACTGAGCAGTTCTTC. Amino acid sequence: CASSRGTEQFF.

The genes are TRBV19 and TRBJ1-5; maybe TRBD1 (5 bases). Germline V lookup: CDR1 LNHDA, CDR2 SQIVND (reference sequence). This CDR3 has 14 amino acids. The ends were cut back, 5 bases at V and 4 bases at J, with 12 bases in the middle. CDR3 in amino acids: CASSVQGPNQPQHF. DNA of the CDR3: TGTGCCAGTAGTGTTCAGGGACCAAATCAGCCCCAGCATTTT.

The chain is built from TRBV19 and TRBJ2-7, with 11 bases that match TRBD2. Trimming took 8 bases from V and 0 from J; bases not matched to a gene: 6. Germline CDR1 reads LNHDA; CDR2 reads SQIVND (reference sequence). The CDR3 loop spans 15 amino acids. The CDR3 is CASATSGSRSYEQYF. In DNA, the CDR3 is TGTGCCAGTGCCACTAGCGGGAGCCGCTCCTACGAGCAGTACTTC.

Comments on this clone: At the DNA level, this CDR3 is encoded by other sequences in the same sample as well. The chain employs TRBV9 and TRBJ2-7; 10 bases are a match to TRBD2. The germline CDR1 and CDR2 sequences are SGDLS and YYNGEE. V dropped 4 bases and J dropped 0; count of bases not matched to a gene: 7. The CDR3 is 16 amino acids. CDR3 protein: CASSPRTSGSSYEQYF. Here the CDR3 DNA reads TGTGCCAGCAGCCCAAGGACTAGCGGTAGCTCCTACGAGCAGTACTTC.

Written as DNA, the CDR3 is TGCGCCAGCAGTCCCCGGGACACAAGCTCTGGGGCCAACGTCCTGACTTTC. Translated, it gives CASSPRDTSSGANVLTF. The chain joins TRBV5-1 to TRBJ2-6; D may be TRBD1 (6 bases). V lost 5 bases to trimming and J lost 0 bases, with 15 bases between them. In germline, CDR1 is SGHRS, CDR2 YFSETQ. This CDR3 has 17 amino acids.

V is TRBV28 and J is TRBJ2-1; D remains ambiguous. This CDR3 has 12 amino acids. The germline V gene encodes CDR1 MDHEN and CDR2 SYDVKM. The V and J ends lost 2 bases and 8 bases respectively, with 7 bases between them. CDR3 residues: CASSLNSHEQFF. CDR3 sequence (DNA): TGTGCCAGCAGTTTAAATAGTCATGAGCAGTTCTTC.

The chain uses TRBV5-1 and TRBJ1-3; tentative D call: TRBD1 (5 bases). The CDR3 consists of 16 residues. In germline, CDR1 is SGHRS, CDR2 YFSETQ. The V gene lost 4 bases and the J gene lost 1 base, with 15 bases spanning the gap. The CDR3 here is CASSPASGKSGNTIYF. DNA of the CDR3: TGCGCCAGCAGCCCAGCCTCAGGGAAGTCTGGAAACACCATATATTTT.

This chain links TRBV2 with TRBJ1-1, with D perhaps TRBD1 (6 bases). Germline CDR1 reads SNHLY; CDR2 reads FYNNEI. With 6 bases removed from V and 6 bases from J, the gap between germline ends came to 11 bases. CDR3 length: 12 residues. The CDR3 is CASRARGAEAFF. The CDR3 nucleotides read TGTGCCAGCAGGGCTAGGGGGGCTGAAGCTTTCTTT.

The rearrangement uses TRBV2 and TRBJ1-5, with no clear D. This CDR3 comprises 13 residues. Trimming stripped 7 bases from V and 3 bases from J, with 10 bases between. The germline V gene has CDR1 SNHLY and CDR2 FYNNEI. This chain's CDR3 is CASTSQINQPQHF. The CDR3, as DNA: TGTGCCAGCACGTCGCAAATCAATCAGCCCCAGCATTTT. The full variable domain, its missing parts supplied by reference TRBV2 and TRBJ1-5, is EPEVTQTPSHQVTQMGQEVILRCVPISNHLYFYWYRQILGQKVEFLVSFYNNEISEKSEIFDDQFSVERPDGSNFTLKIRSTKLEDSAMYFCASTSQINQPQHFGDGTRLSIL.